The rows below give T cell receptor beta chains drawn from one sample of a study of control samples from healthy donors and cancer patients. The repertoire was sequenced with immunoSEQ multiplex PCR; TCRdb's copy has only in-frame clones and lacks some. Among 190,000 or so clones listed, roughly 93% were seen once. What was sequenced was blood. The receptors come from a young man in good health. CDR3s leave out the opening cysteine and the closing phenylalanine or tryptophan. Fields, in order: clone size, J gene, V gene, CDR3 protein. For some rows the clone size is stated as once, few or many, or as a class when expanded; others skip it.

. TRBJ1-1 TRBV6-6 ASSYGRGFNTEAF
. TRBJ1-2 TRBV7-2 ASSDRAGSYGYT
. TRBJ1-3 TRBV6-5 ASRHYSGNTIY
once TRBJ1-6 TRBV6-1 ASSGGGERSSYNSPLH
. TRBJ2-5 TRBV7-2 ASSLLTGGVQETQY
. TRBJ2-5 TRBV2 ASSPTSALETQY
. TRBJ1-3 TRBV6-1 ASSDGWSGNTIY
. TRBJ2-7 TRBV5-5 ASSLIQASEQY
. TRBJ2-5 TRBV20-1 SARQQETQY
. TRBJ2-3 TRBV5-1 ASRTSGVQYTQY
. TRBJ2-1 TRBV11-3 ASSGDRDGNEQF
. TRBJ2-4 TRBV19 ASSLIPGQRLAAKNIQY
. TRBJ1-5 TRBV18 ASSPQGGLNQPQH
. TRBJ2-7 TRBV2 ASSLRDSRTEQY
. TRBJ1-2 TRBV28 ASLRAGGSYGYT
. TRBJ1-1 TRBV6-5 ASIAGTASEAF
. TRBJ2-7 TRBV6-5 ASSPLGAGLEQY
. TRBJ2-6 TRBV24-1 ATSLSGANVLT
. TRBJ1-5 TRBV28 ASSRTDLNQPQH
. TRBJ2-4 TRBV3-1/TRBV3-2 ASSSRTSPGIQY
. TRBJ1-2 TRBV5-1 ASTGQAGDYGYT
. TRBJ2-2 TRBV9 ASSPPGTMSTGELF
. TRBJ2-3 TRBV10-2 ASRGPGLAGGYTDTQY
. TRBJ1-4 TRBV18 ASSQRGGEKLF